The 21 T cell receptor beta chains presented below share a single source sample, sequenced in a study of immune characterization of retroperitoneal liposarcoma. TCRdb reprocessed the PCR reads via MiXCR and lists one record per CDR3 protein. The sample lists about 10,000 distinct CDR3 sequences; 40% to 55% were seen once. Material: tumor tissue. These receptors came from a female donor with retroperitoneal liposarcoma.

This clonotype was observed a handful of times. This chain connects TRBV27 to TRBJ2-2, with 7 bases lining up with TRBD1. The germline CDR1 and CDR2 sequences are MNHEY and SMNVEV (reference sequence). The CDR3 contains 14 residues. V shed 6 bases and J 5 bases; nucleotides not matched to a gene: 6. Here the CDR3 reads CASRQGLVTGELFF. The DNA for the CDR3 is TGTGCCAGCAGACAGGGGCTGGTTACCGGGGAGCTGTTTTTT.

This chain joins TRBV6-5 and TRBJ1-3, with D tentatively TRBD1 (5 bases). V was pared by 6 bases and J by 8 bases, with 14 bases between. Germline CDR1 and CDR2: MNHEY and SVGAGI. This CDR3 comprises 13 residues. CDR3 sequence (DNA): TGTGCCAGCAGACAAGGGACCGAGGACACCATATATTTT. As protein: CASRQGTEDTIYF.

This clonotype occurred a few times. This sequence joins TRBV11-1 and TRBJ2-1; 8 bases fit TRBD2. The J call is in doubt because the DNA end fits TRBJ2-7 better. Germline V gene data show CDR1 as SGHAT and CDR2 as FQDESV (reference sequence). CDR3 length: 14 amino acids. The CDR3 region has the DNA TGTGCCAGCAGCCGGACTAGCAGAACCTACGAGCAGTACTTC. The encoded protein is CASSRTSRTYEQYF.

Here the CDR3 reads CASSPGQGDYNEQYF. The CDR3, as DNA: TGTGCCAGCAGCCCGGGACAGGGGGACTACAATGAGCAGTACTTC. The V call is TRBV6-1, the J call TRBJ2-5; 11 positions match TRBD1. This CDR3 is built from 15 residues. The germline gives CDR1 MNHNS, CDR2 SASEGT. Trimming removed 6 bases from V and 11 bases from J; junction bases left unmatched: 14.

The chain carries TRBV6-1 and TRBJ2-5; the match to TRBD1 covers 7 bases. The CDR3 is made up of 15 amino acids. Germline V gene data show CDR1 as MNHNS and CDR2 as SASEGT. V lost 0 bases to trimming and J lost 11 bases; unmatched junction nucleotides: 12. The CDR3 loop reads CASSEARTGAGEQYF. The CDR3 DNA reads as TGTGCCAGCAGTGAAGCGAGAACAGGGGCTGGGGAGCAGTACTTC.

The V and J genes are TRBV6-1 and TRBJ2-3, with TRBD2 matching over 14 bases. Germline trimming cut 6 bases from V and 1 base from J; bases unmatched to any gene: 0. The CDR3 sequence is 15 residues long. The germline V gene has CDR1 MNHNS and CDR2 SASEGT. CDR3: CASRTSGGGTDTQYF. The CDR3, as DNA: TGTGCCAGCAGGACTAGCGGGGGGGGCACAGATACGCAGTATTTT.

The CDR3 spells CASRENYGYTF. The CDR3 bases are TGTGCCAGCAGGGAAAACTATGGCTACACCTTC. The rearrangement joins TRBV12-3 or TRBV12-4 to TRBJ1-2; unclear D gene. The CDR3 is made up of 11 amino acids. Deletions cut 6 bases from V and 2 bases from J, with 4 bases between.

The chain joins TRBV27 to TRBJ2-5; tentatively, D is TRBD2 (6 bases). The J call could be wrong; TRBJ2-7 is a better fit for the DNA end. CDR1 is MNHEY and CDR2 is SMNVEV in the germline V gene (reference sequence). The length of the CDR3 is 14 residues. Here the CDR3 reads CASSLGTRRYEQYF. Here the CDR3 DNA reads TGTGCCAGCAGTTTAGGGACTCGCCGCTACGAGCAGTACTTC.

This clonotype is medium-sized in the sample. The genes are TRBV6-1 and TRBJ2-1; 11 positions agree with TRBD2. TRBJ2-7 matches the DNA end more closely, so the J call is doubtful. From germline, CDR1 is MNHNS and CDR2 SASEGT. The CDR3 loop spans 15 amino acids. The CDR3 DNA reads TGTGCCAGCAGTGAAACTAGCGGGGGTTACAATGAGCAGTACTTC. Amino acid sequence: CASSETSGGYNEQYF.

The rearrangement uses TRBV6-8 and TRBJ2-5; possibly TRBD2 for D (6 bases). The tail of the sequence fits TRBJ2-1 better, so the J call may be wrong. This CDR3 has 15 residues. CDR1 is MNHGY, CDR2 SAAAGT, per germline. CDR3 amino acids: CASSYSEVSSDEQFF. DNA for the CDR3: TGTGCCAGCAGTTACTCTGAAGTGTCTAGCGATGAGCAGTTCTTC.

CDR3 amino acids: CASSHGTGGPGELFF. Here the CDR3 DNA reads TGTGCCAGCAGTCACGGGACAGGGGGTCCCGGGGAGCTGTTTTTT. The chain joins TRBV6-1 to TRBJ2-2; 11 positions match TRBD1. With 5 bases clipped from V and 6 bases from J, the junction kept 5 bases outside the gene matches. There are 15 residues in the CDR3. The germline V gene has CDR1 MNHNS and CDR2 SASEGT.

This clonotype is labeled as medium-sized. J is TRBJ2-1 and V is TRBV7-6; D might be TRBD1 (6 bases). The CDR3 is 15 amino acids. With 1 base removed from V and 10 bases from J, the gap between germline ends came to 17 bases. Germline lookup yields CDR1 SGHVS and CDR2 FNYEAQ. CDR3 DNA: TGTGCCAGCAGCTTAGGCAGGGGATTCTCCTACGAGCAGTTCTTC. This codes for CASSLGRGFSYEQFF.

The chain combines TRBV6-5 with TRBJ2-1, with TRBD2 identical over 7 bases. The end of the DNA is better explained by TRBJ2-7, so the J call may be wrong. CDR1 and CDR2 (germline): MNHEY, SVGAGI. There are 14 residues in the CDR3. The chain's CDR3 is CASSYGREGYEQYF. In DNA form, the CDR3 reads TGTGCCAGCAGTTACGGGAGGGAGGGGTACGAGCAGTACTTC.

This clonotype has a handful of counts. CDR3 nucleotide sequence: TGTGCCAGCAGTGCCCTACAGGGTTTGAGAGAGACCCAGTTCTTC. This gives the protein CASSALQGLRETQFF. The chain is built from TRBV6-1 and TRBJ2-1, with a weak D call TRBD1 (6 bases). CDR1 is MNHNS and CDR2 is SASEGT in the germline V gene. V lost 4 bases and J lost 13, with 23 bases in between. The CDR3 runs 15 residues.

V usage is TRBV6-1 and J usage is TRBJ2-5; 7 bases map to TRBD2. The J call is doubtful: the DNA matches TRBJ2-7 better. Per the germline V gene, CDR1 is MNHNS and CDR2 is SASEGT. The CDR3 sequence is 16 residues long. This CDR3 reads CASSEAWGGTVAEQYF. In nucleotides, the CDR3 is TGTGCCAGCAGTGAAGCGTGGGGGGGAACCGTTGCCGAGCAGTACTTC.

This clonotype is medium-sized by share. The chain carries TRBV6-1 and TRBJ2-1; 9 bases are a match to TRBD2. The J call may be incorrect, as the DNA end agrees better with TRBJ2-7. Germline CDR1 is MNHNS and CDR2 is SASEGT. CDR3 length: 16 residues. DNA for the CDR3: TGTGCCAGCAGTTCTCCCGGGACTAGCTCCTACAATGAGCAGTACTTC. Residues: CASSSPGTSSYNEQYF.

This sequence joins TRBV14 and TRBJ2-2; D is unclear. V was pared by 4 bases and J by 3 bases, with 24 bases between. There are 19 residues in the CDR3. Germline values: CDR1 SGHDN, CDR2 FVKESK. CDR3 in amino acids: CASSLSNRRVARDTGELFF. The CDR3 coding sequence is TGTGCCAGCAGCCTCTCCAACCGTCGGGTGGCTCGAGACACCGGGGAGCTGTTTTTT. Combining the CDR3 with reference TRBV14 and TRBJ2-2 gives the whole variable domain EAGVTQFPSHSVIEKGQTVTLRCDPISGHDNLYWYRRVMGKEIKFLLHFVKESKQDESGMPNNRFLAERTGGTYSTLKVQPAELEDSGVYFCASSLSNRRVARDTGELFFGEGSRLTVL.

The gene calls are TRBV6-1 and TRBJ2-1; D unclear. V shed 0 bases and J shed 8 bases, with 14 bases lying between them. The CDR3 totals 15 residues. Germline CDR1 and CDR2: MNHNS and SASEGT. The CDR3 nucleotides are TGTGCCAGCAGTGAAGCGACCACCGGGCGGTATGAGCAGTTCTTC. Its translation is CASSEATTGRYEQFF.

This chain uses TRBV27 with TRBJ1-1; no definite D call. Trimming took 8 bases from V and 3 from J, leaving 19 bases between them. The germline V gene has CDR1 MNHEY and CDR2 SMNVEV (reference sequence). The CDR3 loop spans 15 amino acids. This chain's CDR3 is CASVGRVRRDTEAFF. CDR3 nucleotides: TGTGCCAGCGTCGGAAGGGTTAGGAGGGACACTGAAGCTTTCTTT.

The chain carries TRBV6-5 and TRBJ2-5; 8 bases are a match to TRBD1. Germline CDR1 is MNHEY and CDR2 is SVGAGI. This CDR3 is 16 amino acids long. J gave up 4 bases and V 6 bases, and 13 bases lay outside the gene matches. The CDR3 nucleotides are TGTGCCAGCAGCTCCCCAGGGGGCCCTTCCCCAGAGACCCAGTACTTC. This codes for CASSSPGGPSPETQYF.

The chain links TRBV5-6 to TRBJ2-1; 8 bases are a match to TRBD1. Trimming at V came to 2 bases and at J to 10 bases, leaving 17 bases not matched to a gene. CDR3 size: 17 residues. Germline loops: CDR1 SGHDT, CDR2 YYEEEE. The CDR3 protein is CASSFSGTGLSSYEQFF. In nucleotides, the CDR3 is TGTGCCAGCAGCTTCTCCGGGACAGGTCTTAGCTCCTACGAGCAGTTCTTC.